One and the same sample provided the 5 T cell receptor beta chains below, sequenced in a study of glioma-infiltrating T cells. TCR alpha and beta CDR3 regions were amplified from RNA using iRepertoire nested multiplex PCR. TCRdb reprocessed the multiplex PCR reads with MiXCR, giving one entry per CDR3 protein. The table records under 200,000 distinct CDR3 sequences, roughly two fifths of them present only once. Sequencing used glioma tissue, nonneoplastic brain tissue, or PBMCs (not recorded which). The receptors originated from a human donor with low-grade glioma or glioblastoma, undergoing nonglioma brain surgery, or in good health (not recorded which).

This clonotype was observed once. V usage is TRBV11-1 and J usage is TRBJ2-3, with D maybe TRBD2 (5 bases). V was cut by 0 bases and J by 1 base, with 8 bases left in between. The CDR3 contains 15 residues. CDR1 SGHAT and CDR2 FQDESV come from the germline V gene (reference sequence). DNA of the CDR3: TGTGCCAGCAGCTTAGCGGTTAGCGGCACAGATACGCAGTATTTT. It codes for CASSLAVSGTDTQYF. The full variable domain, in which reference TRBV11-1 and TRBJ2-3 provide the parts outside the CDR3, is EAEVAQSPRYKITEKSQAVAFWCDPISGHATLYWYRQILGQGPELLVQFQDESVVDDSQLPKDRFSAERLKGVDSTLKIQPAELGDSAMYLCASSLAVSGTDTQYFGPGTRLTVL.

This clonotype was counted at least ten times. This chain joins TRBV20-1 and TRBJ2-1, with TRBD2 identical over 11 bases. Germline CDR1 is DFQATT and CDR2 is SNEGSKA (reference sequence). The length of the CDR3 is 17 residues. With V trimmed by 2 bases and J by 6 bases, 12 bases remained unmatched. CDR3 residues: CSARLRTGLAVSNEQFF. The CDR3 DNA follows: TGCAGTGCTAGATTAAGAACGGGACTAGCGGTCTCCAATGAGCAGTTCTTC.

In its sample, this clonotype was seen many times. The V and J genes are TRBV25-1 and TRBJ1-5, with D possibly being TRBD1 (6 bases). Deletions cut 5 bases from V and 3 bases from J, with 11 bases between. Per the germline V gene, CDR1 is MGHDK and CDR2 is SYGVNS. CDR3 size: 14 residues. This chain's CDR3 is CASSPPGANQPQHF. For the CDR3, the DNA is TGTGCCAGCAGTCCGCCGGGGGCCAATCAGCCCCAGCATTTT.

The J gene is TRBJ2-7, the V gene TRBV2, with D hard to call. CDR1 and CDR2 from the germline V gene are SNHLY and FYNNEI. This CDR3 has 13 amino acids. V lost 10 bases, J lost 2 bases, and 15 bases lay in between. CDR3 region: CAIRQVAAYEQYF. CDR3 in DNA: TGTGCCATCCGGCAGGTAGCAGCCTACGAGCAGTACTTC.

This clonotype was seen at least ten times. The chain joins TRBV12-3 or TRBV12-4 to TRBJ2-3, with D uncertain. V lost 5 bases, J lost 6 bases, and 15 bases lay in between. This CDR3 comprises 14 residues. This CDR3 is CASSKPDPPDTQYF. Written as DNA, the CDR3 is TGTGCCAGCAGTAAACCCGACCCCCCTGATACGCAGTATTTT.